One and the same sample provided the 20 T cell receptor beta chains below, sequenced in a study of T and B cells in COVID-19 patients. TRB rearrangements were amplified by multiplex PCR with BIOMED2 TRB-A/B primers. TCRdb ran MiXCR on the multiplex PCR reads and lists one entry per CDR3 protein. The profile shows about 21,000 distinct CDR3 sequences, roughly 29% of them singletons. TRB was amplified from about 250-500 ng of blood genomic DNA. The sequencing input was blood. The receptors shown here come from a human donor who had recovered from COVID-19.

Concerning this clonotype itself: A much larger clone lies a single base off, so this may be a read error. The chain carries TRBV5-4 and TRBJ2-5; either TRBD1 or TRBD2 may fit D (5 bases each). Germline V gene sequence: CDR1 SGHNT, CDR2 YYREEE (reference sequence). V was clipped by 4 bases and J by 2 bases, with 15 bases between them. The CDR3 is 15 amino acids. The CDR3 region is CASSVSGTQQETQYF. In nucleotides, the CDR3 is TGTGCCAGCAGCGTCTCGGGGACGCAACAAGAGACCCAGTACTTC.

The table lists this clonotype with a few counts. The chain combines TRBV6-6 with TRBJ1-6; D uncertain. This CDR3 is 16 amino acids long. Trimming took 2 bases from V and 10 from J, leaving 18 bases between them. Germline CDR1 MNHNY, CDR2 SVGAGI (reference sequence). Here the CDR3 reads CASSYAPPREVSPLHF. DNA for the CDR3: TGTGCCAGCAGTTACGCACCCCCCCGGGAAGTCTCACCCCTCCACTTT.

Many counts were recorded for this clonotype. V usage is TRBV10-3 and J usage is TRBJ2-7; perhaps D is TRBD1 or TRBD2 (6 bases each). V lost 11 bases and J 5 bases, leaving 13 bases between the germline ends. The CDR3 loop spans 11 amino acids. Per germline, CDR1 ENHRY and CDR2 SYGVKD. The CDR3 nucleotides are TGTGCCGTCCACGGGGGCCACGAGCAGTACTTC. Protein sequence: CAVHGGHEQYF.

This clonotype came up a few times. The J gene is TRBJ2-3, the V gene TRBV5-4; TRBD1 is a possible D gene (6 bases). Trimming removed 5 bases from V and 7 bases from J, with 8 bases in between. The CDR3 loop spans 11 amino acids. Germline lookup yields CDR1 SGHNT and CDR2 YYREEE (reference sequence). The CDR3 DNA follows: TGTGCCAGCAGACAGGGCTATACGCAGTATTTT. Translating it yields CASRQGYTQYF.

The chain joins TRBV19 to TRBJ1-5; TRBD1 is a possible D gene (5 bases). The CDR3 runs to 16 residues. Trimming shortened V by 3 bases and J by 4 bases, and 16 bases separated the two germline ends. From germline, CDR1 is LNHDA and CDR2 SQIVND (reference sequence). CDR3 bases: TGTGCCAGTAGTATTCCTGGGGGGGGGGGAAATCAGCCCCAGCATTTT. This sequence encodes CASSIPGGGGNQPQHF.

There are a few counts of this clonotype. The chain employs TRBV12-3 or TRBV12-4 and TRBJ1-1; D may be TRBD1 (5 bases). Trimming shortened V by 8 bases and J by 1 base, and 14 bases separated the two germline ends. This CDR3 has 14 residues. CDR3 nucleotides: TGTGCCAGCCGACCTTCTGGGGGGAACACTGAAGCTTTCTTT. Protein: CASRPSGGNTEAFF.

The chain recombines TRBV18 with TRBJ1-1; 8 bases match TRBD1. CDR1 KGHSH and CDR2 LQKENI come from the germline V gene. The CDR3 extends over 17 amino acids. V shed 5 bases and J 0 bases; nucleotides not matched to a gene: 11. As DNA, the CDR3 is TGTGCCAGCTCATTGGGACAGGCCATGAGCATGAACACTGAAGCTTTCTTT. This gives the protein CASSLGQAMSMNTEAFF.

This clonotype was seen at least ten times. This chain links TRBV19 with TRBJ1-5, with a weak D call TRBD1 (6 bases). The CDR3 sequence is 15 residues long. Germline CDR1 LNHDA, CDR2 SQIVND (reference sequence). The V and J ends lost 10 bases and 2 bases respectively, with 18 bases between them. This CDR3 reads CAISEGGGGNQPQHF. CDR3 nucleotide sequence: TGTGCCATCTCAGAGGGGGGCGGCGGCAATCAGCCCCAGCATTTT. The whole variable domain, filled in from reference TRBV19 and TRBJ1-5, reads DGGITQSPKYLFRKEGQNVTLSCEQNLNHDAMYWYRQDPGQGLRLIYYSQIVNDFQKGDIAEGYSVSREKKESFPLTVTSAQKNPTAFYLCAISEGGGGNQPQHFGDGTRLSIL.

The rearrangement joins TRBV5-5 to TRBJ1-2; the D is unclear. The germline gives CDR1 SGHKS, CDR2 YYEKEE (reference sequence). V shed 0 bases and J shed 2 bases, with 8 bases lying between them. The CDR3 totals 14 residues. The CDR3 reads CASSLGRGNYGYTF. The CDR3 DNA follows: TGTGCCAGCAGCTTGGGTCGGGGAAACTATGGCTACACCTTC.

The chain joins TRBV5-1 to TRBJ1-6; a weak D match, TRBD1 (6 bases). V lost 4 bases and J lost 6, with 11 bases in between. Germline lookup yields CDR1 SGHRS and CDR2 YFSETQ. CDR3 length: 14 residues. CDR3 sequence: CASSQQGPNSPLHF. The CDR3, as DNA: TGCGCCAGCAGCCAACAGGGACCTAATTCACCCCTCCACTTT.

This clonotype was found a few times. This sequence joins TRBV27 and TRBJ1-6; TRBD1 agrees at 7 bases. Germline V gives CDR1 MNHEY, CDR2 SMNVEV (reference sequence). Trimming cost V 7 bases and J 6 bases; bases outside gene matches: 6. The CDR3 contains 14 residues. The CDR3 DNA reads TGTGCCAGCACCCTAGGACAGGTTAATTCACCCCTCCACTTT. This encodes CASTLGQVNSPLHF.

J is TRBJ2-6 and V is TRBV20-1; 12 bases align to TRBD1. The CDR3 runs to 17 residues. Unmatched junction bases numbered 5, after V lost 2 bases and J lost 3 bases. Germline V lookup: CDR1 DFQATT, CDR2 SNEGSKA (reference sequence). CDR3: CSARPGTGGYGANVLTF. CDR3 bases: TGCAGTGCTAGACCCGGGACAGGGGGCTATGGGGCCAACGTCCTGACTTTC.

V gene TRBV15 combines with J gene TRBJ1-4; a weak D match, TRBD1 (6 bases). Germline assignment: CDR1 LNHNV and CDR2 YYDKDF (reference sequence). This CDR3 has 17 amino acids. V was clipped by 0 bases and J by 7 bases, with 18 bases between them. The chain's CDR3 is CATSRDPFWGATEKLFF. The CDR3 DNA is TGTGCCACCAGCAGAGATCCTTTTTGGGGGGCTACTGAAAAACTGTTTTTT.

This clonotype was detected once. This may arise from a read error, as a much more abundant clone is one base away. The V gene is TRBV19, the J gene TRBJ2-3; D unresolved. The CDR3 is 15 residues long. Germline values: CDR1 LNHDA, CDR2 SQIVND (reference sequence). Deletions cut 1 base from V and 0 bases from J, with 8 bases between. The DNA for the CDR3 is TGTGCCAGTAGTATAGTGGCCAGAAGCACAGATACGCAGTATTTT. This gives the protein CASSIVARSTDTQYF.

V and J are TRBV18 and TRBJ2-4, with a possible D match to TRBD1 (5 bases). The CDR3 has 17 residues. The V and J ends lost 4 bases and 0 bases respectively, with 16 bases between them. Germline values: CDR1 KGHSH, CDR2 LQKENI. CDR3 coding DNA: TGTGCCAGCTCACTCGAGCCCAGGGCTATAGCCAAAAACATTCAGTACTTC. Translated: CASSLEPRAIAKNIQYF. The whole variable domain, remainder taken from reference TRBV18 and TRBJ2-4, is NAGVMQNPRHLVRRRGQEARLRCSPMKGHSHVYWYRQLPEEGLKFMVYLQKENIIDESGMPKERFSAEFPKEGPSILRIQQVVRGDSAAYFCASSLEPRAIAKNIQYFGAGTRLSVL.

V is TRBV20-1 and J is TRBJ2-3, with D uncertain. In germline, CDR1 is DFQATT, CDR2 SNEGSKA (reference sequence). Deletions cut 5 bases from V and 6 bases from J, with 9 bases between. The CDR3 extends over 11 amino acids. DNA of the CDR3: TGCAGTGCTGATTCTAGGGATACGCAGTATTTT. Amino acid sequence: CSADSRDTQYF.

This clonotype was recorded many times. This chain uses TRBV5-5 with TRBJ1-4; no firm D call. Germline V CDR1 and CDR2: SGHKS, YYEKEE (reference sequence). The V end was cut by 2 bases, the J end by 0 bases, with 11 bases between. The CDR3 has 16 amino acids. The CDR3 region has the DNA TGTGCCAGCAGCTTCATATGGAGGGCAACTAATGAAAAACTGTTTTTT. It translates to CASSFIWRATNEKLFF.

This clonotype was picked up many times. V and J are TRBV12-3 or TRBV12-4 and TRBJ2-7; D call uncertain. This CDR3 is 11 amino acids long. The V gene lost 1 base and the J gene lost 5 bases, with 3 bases spanning the gap. DNA of the CDR3: TGTGCCAGCAGTTTAGTCCACGAGCAGTACTTC. Its protein product is CASSLVHEQYF.

Worth noting for this clonotype: A much larger clone differs from this one at a single base, so this may be a read error. The V gene is TRBV18, the J gene TRBJ2-2; tentatively, D is TRBD1 or TRBD2 (6 bases each). Germline lookup yields CDR1 KGHSH and CDR2 LQKENI. Between the trimmed V and J ends, which lost 3 bases and 4 bases, there was a span of 12 bases. This CDR3 region has 15 residues. The CDR3 sequence: CASSPAGGFTGELFF. The DNA of the CDR3 is TGTGCCAGCTCACCGGCCGGGGGCTTCACCGGGGAGCTGTTTTTT.

The chain is built from TRBV10-3 and TRBJ2-1, with D possibly matching TRBD1 (6 bases). Germline assignment: CDR1 ENHRY and CDR2 SYGVKD. The CDR3 is 14 amino acids. Between the trimmed V and J ends, which lost 2 bases and 6 bases, there was a span of 11 bases. The CDR3 bases are TGTGCCATCAGTGAGGGACAGAACTTCAATGAGCAGTTCTTC. It encodes CAISEGQNFNEQFF.